This T cell receptor (beta chain) was found in a study of beta chain features in type 1 diabetes. Study results and limitations: Patients showed naive, central memory and Treg TCRB repertoires that appeared more similar than those of healthy donors. All four CD4+ subsets of Type 1 diabetes patients contained TCRB CDR3s that were moderately but significantly shorter.

Reverse transcription of all isolated RNA meant that expressed TCRB transcripts were sequenced. The assay was immunoSEQ multiplex PCR, and TCRdb's table has in-frame clones only and misses some. The sample carries fewer than 500,000 clones, approximately 13% recorded once. The authors sorted CD4+ naive, central memory, regulatory and stem cell-like memory cells via CD45RO/CCR7/CD25/CD127/CD95/CD27. This clone has more than one count but fewer than ten. The target antigen is unknown. Per germline, CDR1 KGHSH and CDR2 LQKENI. The CDR3 runs 14 residues. V dropped 0 bases and J dropped 3 bases, with 7 bases sitting between them.

The receptor was isolated from a man between 25 and 39 years old in good health. The chain couples TRBV18 to TRBJ2-3; D ambiguous. The sample taken for sequencing was naive CD4+ T cells from blood. Written as DNA, the CDR3 is TGTGCCAGCTCACCACCGATTCAAACAGATACGCAGTATTTT. It translates to CASSPPIQTDTQYF.